The clone carrying this TCR beta chain was observed a handful of times. No antigen is known for it. These data belong to a study of shared clonotypes between healthy human individuals. About the research overall: Per donor, three plates held CD4 naive cells, three held CD4 memory, two held CD8 naive and one held CD8 memory.

Germline V gene sequence: CDR1 LGHNA, CDR2 YNFKEQ. The CDR3 contains 16 residues. V was clipped by 0 bases and J by 0 bases, with 8 bases between them. Study outcomes and limitations: A reduction in generation probabilities was seen for non-shared clonotypes relative to those shared by all four donors. Among a few donors, about 5% of naive CD4 clonotypes were found in common.

The sorted-subset replicate PCRs were given roughly 200 ng DNA, which is tens of thousands of T cell genomes. Sequencing was performed with immunoSEQ multiplex PCR; in TCRdb, only in-frame clones are kept and a portion is missing. The sample holds roughly 500,000 clones, roughly 95% seen once. The chain carries TRBV4-2 and TRBJ1-4; no definite D call. Source material: naive CD4+ T cells sorted from blood. The sample's subset: CD45RA+ positively selected. This sequence originates from a woman aged 25-40 years in good health. CDR3 residues: CASSQDRETTNEKLFF. The CDR3 DNA reads TGTGCCAGCAGCCAAGATAGGGAGACAACTAATGAAAAACTGTTTTTT.